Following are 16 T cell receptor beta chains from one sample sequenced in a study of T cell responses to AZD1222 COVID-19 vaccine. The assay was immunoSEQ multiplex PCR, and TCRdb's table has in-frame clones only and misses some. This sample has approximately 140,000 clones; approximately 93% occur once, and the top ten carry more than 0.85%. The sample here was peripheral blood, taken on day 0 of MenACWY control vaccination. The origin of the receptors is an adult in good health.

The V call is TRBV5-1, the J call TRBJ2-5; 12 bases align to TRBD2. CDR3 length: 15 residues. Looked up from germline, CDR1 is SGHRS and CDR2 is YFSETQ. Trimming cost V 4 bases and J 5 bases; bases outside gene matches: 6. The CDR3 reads CASSASGGASETQYF. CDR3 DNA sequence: TGCGCCAGCAGCGCTAGCGGGGGGGCCTCCGAGACCCAGTACTTC. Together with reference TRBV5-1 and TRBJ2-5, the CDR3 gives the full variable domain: KAGVTQTPRYLIKTRGQQVTLSCSPISGHRSVSWYQQTPGQGLQFLFEYFSETQRNKGNFPGRFSGRQFSNSRSEMNVSTLELGDSALYLCASSASGGASETQYFGPGTRLLVL.

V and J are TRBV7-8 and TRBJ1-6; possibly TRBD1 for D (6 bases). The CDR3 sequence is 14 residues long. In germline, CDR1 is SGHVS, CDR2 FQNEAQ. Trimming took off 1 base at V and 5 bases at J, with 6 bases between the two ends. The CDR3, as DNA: TGTGCCAGCAGCTTAGGGACAGATAATTCACCCCTCCACTTT. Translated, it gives CASSLGTDNSPLHF.

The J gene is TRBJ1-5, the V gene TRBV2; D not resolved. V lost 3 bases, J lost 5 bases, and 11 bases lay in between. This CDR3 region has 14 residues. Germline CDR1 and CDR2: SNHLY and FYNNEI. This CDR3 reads CASSEVYSYQPQHF. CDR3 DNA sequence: TGTGCCAGCAGTGAGGTCTATAGTTATCAGCCCCAGCATTTT.

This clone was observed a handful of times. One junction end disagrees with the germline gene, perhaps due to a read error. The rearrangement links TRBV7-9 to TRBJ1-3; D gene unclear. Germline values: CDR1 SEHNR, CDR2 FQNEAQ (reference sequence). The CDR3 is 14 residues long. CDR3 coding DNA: TGTGCCAGCAACTTATCGGGTGACGGAAACACCATATATTTT. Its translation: CASNLSGDGNTIYF.

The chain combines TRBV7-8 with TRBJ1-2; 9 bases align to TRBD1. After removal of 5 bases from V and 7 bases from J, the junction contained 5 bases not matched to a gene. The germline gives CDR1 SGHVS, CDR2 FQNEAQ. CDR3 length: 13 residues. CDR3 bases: TGTGCCAGCAGCCAGGACAGGGGCAGTGGCTACACCTTC. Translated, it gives CASSQDRGSGYTF. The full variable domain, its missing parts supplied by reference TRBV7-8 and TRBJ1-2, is GAGVSQSPRYKVAKRGQDVALRCDPISGHVSLFWYQQALGQGPEFLTYFQNEAQLDKSGLPSDRFFAERPEGSVSTLKIQRTQQEDSAVYLCASSQDRGSGYTFGSGTRLTVV.

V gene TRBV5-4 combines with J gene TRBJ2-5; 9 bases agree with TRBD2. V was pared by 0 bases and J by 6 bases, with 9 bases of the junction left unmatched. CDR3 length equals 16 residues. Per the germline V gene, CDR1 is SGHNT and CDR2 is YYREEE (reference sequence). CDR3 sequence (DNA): TGTGCCAGCAGCTTGGAGGCGGGGGGGCCTTTAAAGACCCAGTACTTC. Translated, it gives CASSLEAGGPLKTQYF.

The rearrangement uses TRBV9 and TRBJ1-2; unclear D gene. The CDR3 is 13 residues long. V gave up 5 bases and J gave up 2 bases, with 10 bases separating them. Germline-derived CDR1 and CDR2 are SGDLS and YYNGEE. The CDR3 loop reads CASSTDGNYGYTF. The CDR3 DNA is TGTGCCAGCAGTACGGACGGAAACTATGGCTACACCTTC.

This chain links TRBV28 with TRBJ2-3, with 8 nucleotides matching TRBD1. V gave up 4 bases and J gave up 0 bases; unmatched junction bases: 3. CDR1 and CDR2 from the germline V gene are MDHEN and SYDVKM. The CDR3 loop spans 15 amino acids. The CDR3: CASSSTGASTDTQYF. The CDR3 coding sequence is TGTGCCAGCAGTTCGACAGGGGCCAGCACAGATACGCAGTATTTT.

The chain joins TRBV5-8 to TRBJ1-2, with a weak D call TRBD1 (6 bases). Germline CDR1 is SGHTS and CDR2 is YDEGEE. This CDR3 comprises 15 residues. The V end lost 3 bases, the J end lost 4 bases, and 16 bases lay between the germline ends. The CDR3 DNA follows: TGTGCCAGCAGCTCTCCCGACAGGACACTCTATGGCTACACCTTC. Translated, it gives CASSSPDRTLYGYTF. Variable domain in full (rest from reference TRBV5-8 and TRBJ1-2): EAGVTQSPTHLIKTRGQQATLRCSPISGHTSVYWYQQALGLGLQFLLWYDEGEERNRGNFPPRFSGRQFPNYSSELNVNALELEDSALYLCASSSPDRTLYGYTFGSGTRLTVV.

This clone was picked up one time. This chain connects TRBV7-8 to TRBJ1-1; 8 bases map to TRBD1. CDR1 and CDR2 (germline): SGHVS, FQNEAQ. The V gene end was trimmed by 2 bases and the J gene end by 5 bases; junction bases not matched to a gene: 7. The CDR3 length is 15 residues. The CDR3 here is CASSLRQGAMTEAFF. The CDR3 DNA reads TGTGCCAGCAGCTTACGCCAGGGGGCGATGACTGAAGCTTTCTTT.

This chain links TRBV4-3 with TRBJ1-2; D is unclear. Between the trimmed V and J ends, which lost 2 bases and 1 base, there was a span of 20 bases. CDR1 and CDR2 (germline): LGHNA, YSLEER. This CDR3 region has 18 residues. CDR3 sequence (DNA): TGCGCCAGCAGCCAACACTATTCCGGATCAAGGATTAACTATGGCTACACCTTC. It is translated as CASSQHYSGSRINYGYTF.

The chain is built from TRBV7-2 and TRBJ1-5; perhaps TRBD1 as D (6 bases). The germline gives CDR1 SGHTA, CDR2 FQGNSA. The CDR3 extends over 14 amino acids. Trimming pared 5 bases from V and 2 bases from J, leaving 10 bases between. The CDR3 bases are TGTGCCAGCAGCACACAGGGTGGCAATCAGCCCCAGCATTTT. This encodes CASSTQGGNQPQHF.

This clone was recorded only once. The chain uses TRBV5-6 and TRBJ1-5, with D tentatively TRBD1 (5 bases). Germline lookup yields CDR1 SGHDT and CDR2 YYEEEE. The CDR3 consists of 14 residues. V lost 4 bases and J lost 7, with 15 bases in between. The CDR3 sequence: CASSPWGSGQPQHF. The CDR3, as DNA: TGTGCCAGCAGCCCCTGGGGGTCGGGACAGCCCCAGCATTTT. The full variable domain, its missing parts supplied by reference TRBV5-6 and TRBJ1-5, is DAGVTQSPTHLIKTRGQQVTLRCSPKSGHDTVSWYQQALGQGPQFIFQYYEEEERQRGNFPDRFSGHQFPNYSSELNVNALLLGDSALYLCASSPWGSGQPQHFGDGTRLSIL.

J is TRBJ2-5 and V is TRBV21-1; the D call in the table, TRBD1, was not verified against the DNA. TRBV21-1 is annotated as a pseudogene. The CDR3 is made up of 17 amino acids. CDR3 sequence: CASRTRGPYRGRKTQYF. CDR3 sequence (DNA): TGTGCCAGCAGAACCCGAGGGCCCTACAGGGGTCGGAAGACCCAGTACTTC.

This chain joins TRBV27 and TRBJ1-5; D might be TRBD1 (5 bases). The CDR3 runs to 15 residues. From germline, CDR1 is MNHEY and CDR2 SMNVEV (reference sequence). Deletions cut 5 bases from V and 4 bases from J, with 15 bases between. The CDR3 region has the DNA TGTGCCAGCAGTGAAACCGGGACCGGTAATCAGCCCCAGCATTTT. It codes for CASSETGTGNQPQHF.

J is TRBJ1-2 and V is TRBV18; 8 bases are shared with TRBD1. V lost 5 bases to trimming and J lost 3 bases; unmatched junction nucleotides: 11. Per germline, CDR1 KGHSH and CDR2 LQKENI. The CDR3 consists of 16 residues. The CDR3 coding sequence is TGTGCCAGCTCAGCGTGGGACAGGTCGTTCCACTATGGCTACACCTTC. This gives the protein CASSAWDRSFHYGYTF.